A single sample is the source of the 20 T cell receptor beta chains below, sequenced in a study of T-cell memory formation after mild COVID-19. TCRdb reprocessed the 5' RACE reads via MiXCR and lists one record per CDR3 protein. The sample carries tens of thousands of distinct CDR3 sequences, roughly 9.5% recorded once. The specimen was PBMCs or a T cell subset sorted from them (not recorded which). The source is a man between 18 and 35 years old who had mild COVID-19 (a few samples of this study predate the infection). Cell type and time point are not known.

The chain links TRBV5-4 to TRBJ2-1, with a tentative D call TRBD1 (7 bases). Deletions cut 3 bases from V and 8 bases from J, with 15 bases between. The V gene's germline CDR1 is SGHNT and CDR2 YYREEE (reference sequence). The CDR3 runs to 14 residues. The CDR3 loop is CASSSPSRGDEQFF. DNA for the CDR3: TGTGCCAGCAGCTCTCCCAGCAGGGGGGATGAGCAGTTCTTC.

This clonotype was seen more than once but under ten times. The J gene is TRBJ2-1, the V gene TRBV5-6; D remains ambiguous. The CDR3 runs to 11 residues. Germline CDR1 SGHDT, CDR2 YYEEEE. Trimming took 4 bases from V and 7 from J, leaving 6 bases between them. CDR3 nucleotides: TGTGCCAGCAGCGTGGGTAATGAGCAGTTCTTC. Translation: CASSVGNEQFF.

This clonotype was seen repeatedly, ten times or more. The chain recombines TRBV6-4 with TRBJ2-3; D ambiguous. Germline values: CDR1 MRHNA, CDR2 SNTAGT. The CDR3 extends over 13 amino acids. The V and J ends lost 2 bases and 3 bases respectively, with 6 bases between them. The CDR3 sequence: CASSDTETDTQYF. The CDR3 DNA sequence: TGTGCCAGCAGTGACACAGAAACAGATACGCAGTATTTT.

The chain joins TRBV7-2 to TRBJ1-2; TRBD1 agrees at 7 bases. Germline loops: CDR1 SGHTA, CDR2 FQGNSA. CDR3 size: 12 residues. Unmatched junction bases numbered 3, after V lost 7 bases and J lost 4 bases. CDR3 nucleotides: TGTGCCAGCACCAGGGACAGCTATGGCTACACCTTC. Translating it yields CASTRDSYGYTF.

The J gene is TRBJ1-2, the V gene TRBV15; D call uncertain. With 3 bases removed from V and 5 bases from J, the gap between germline ends came to 4 bases. There are 11 residues in the CDR3. The V gene's germline CDR1 is LNHNV and CDR2 YYDKDF (reference sequence). CDR3 sequence: CATSRGYGYTF. CDR3 DNA: TGTGCCACCAGCAGGGGGTATGGCTACACCTTC.

The chain links TRBV7-2 to TRBJ1-1; D gene uncertain. The germline V gene has CDR1 SGHTA and CDR2 FQGNSA. The CDR3 contains 15 residues. The germline V and J ends were trimmed by 8 bases and 4 bases, with 20 bases remaining between them. CDR3 bases: TGTGCCAGCGACCTAATGGGAGGGTTTAGCACTGAAGCTTTCTTT. Protein sequence: CASDLMGGFSTEAFF.

The table lists this clonotype with many counts. The J gene is TRBJ2-7, the V gene TRBV5-6; D remains ambiguous. This CDR3 is 13 amino acids long. Germline CDR1 and CDR2: SGHDT and YYEEEE. Trimming stripped 1 base from V and 8 bases from J, with 13 bases between. CDR3 residues: CASSLLAGGKQYV. CDR3 DNA: TGTGCCAGCAGCTTGCTGGCAGGCGGTAAGCAGTACGTC.

The chain recombines TRBV10-2 with TRBJ2-5; TRBD2 matches 14 bases. J was trimmed by 4 bases and V by 5 bases; bases with no gene match: 6. CDR1 is WSHSY, CDR2 SAAADI, per germline. The CDR3 runs 16 residues. CDR3 nucleotides: TGCGCCAGCAGTACCGGGACTAGCGGGGGAGGAGAGACCCAGTACTTC. Translation gives CASSTGTSGGGETQYF.

By share, this clonotype counts as medium-sized. The chain links TRBV20-1 to TRBJ2-1; 8 bases fit TRBD2. Losses at the gene ends were 0 bases for V and 2 bases for J; bases not matched to a gene: 3. In germline, CDR1 is DFQATT, CDR2 SNEGSKA (reference sequence). The CDR3 is 15 amino acids. CDR3 sequence reads: CSARDAAGAYNEQFF. The CDR3, as DNA: TGCAGTGCTAGAGACGCAGCGGGGGCCTACAATGAGCAGTTCTTC.

The rearrangement links TRBV11-2 to TRBJ1-2, with a tentative D call TRBD1 (6 bases). V was shortened by 4 bases and J by 2 bases, with 17 bases between the two germline ends. The length of the CDR3 is 16 residues. CDR1 is SGHAT, CDR2 FQNNGV, per germline. CDR3: CASSSSIGRGNYGYTF. CDR3 nucleotide sequence: TGTGCCAGCAGCTCGTCCATAGGGAGGGGGAACTATGGCTACACCTTC.

This clonotype was counted a few times. The V call is TRBV29-1, the J call TRBJ2-7; D could derive from TRBD1 or TRBD2 (5 bases each). Germline lookup yields CDR1 SQVTM and CDR2 ANQGSEA. Trimming shortened V by 5 bases and J by 5 bases, and 13 bases separated the two germline ends. This CDR3 comprises 12 residues. DNA for the CDR3: TGCAGCGTTAGGGTTGGGGGTAACGAGCAGTACGTC. It encodes CSVRVGGNEQYV.

The sample holds many counts of this clonotype. The chain joins TRBV24-1 to TRBJ2-2; no reliable D call. Per germline, CDR1 KGHDR and CDR2 SFDVKD. The CDR3 contains 17 residues. Trimming left V 4 bases short and J 1 base short, with 15 bases between. The DNA of the CDR3 is TGTGCCACCAGTGACTCTGGGTGGCTTAGGAACACCGGGGAGCTGTTTTTT. Protein: CATSDSGWLRNTGELFF.

V gene TRBV4-2 combines with J gene TRBJ1-5, with TRBD1 identical over 7 bases. The CDR3 contains 17 residues. The V gene end was trimmed by 0 bases and the J gene end by 2 bases; junction bases not matched to a gene: 7. CDR1 and CDR2 from the germline V gene are LGHNA and YNFKEQ. This CDR3 is CASSQDIDREGNQPQHF. The CDR3 DNA sequence: TGTGCCAGCAGCCAAGACATTGACAGGGAGGGCAATCAGCCCCAGCATTTT.

This clonotype was counted many times. The chain carries TRBV20-1 and TRBJ1-1; D remains ambiguous. Germline lookup yields CDR1 DFQATT and CDR2 SNEGSKA (reference sequence). V was clipped by 6 bases and J by 8 bases, with 10 bases between them. The CDR3 is made up of 10 amino acids. The CDR3 nucleotides read TGCAGTGCAAGGGATCCCGAAGCTTTCTTT. Its translation: CSARDPEAFF.

The CDR3 nucleotides are TGTGCCACCCGACAGGGGGCGGGTTATGGCTACACCTTC. This codes for CATRQGAGYGYTF. The chain employs TRBV6-5 and TRBJ1-2; 10 bases align to TRBD1. Trimming removed 10 bases from V and 5 bases from J; junction bases left unmatched: 7. There are 13 residues in the CDR3. In germline, CDR1 is MNHEY, CDR2 SVGAGI.

The rearrangement uses TRBV24-1 and TRBJ2-3; D unresolved. There are 13 residues in the CDR3. From germline, CDR1 is KGHDR and CDR2 SFDVKD. Trimming removed 2 bases from V and 4 bases from J, with 6 bases in between. The CDR3 region is CATSDWVADTQYF. The CDR3 DNA sequence: TGTGCCACCAGTGATTGGGTGGCAGATACGCAGTATTTT.

The chain combines TRBV7-2 with TRBJ2-1; TRBD2 might be the D (5 bases). Deletions cut 3 bases from V and 6 bases from J, with 15 bases between. This CDR3 has 15 residues. Germline V gene lookup returns CDR1 SGHTA and CDR2 FQGNSA. Written as DNA, the CDR3 is TGTGCCAGCAGCTTGTGGCTAGCAAGCGGCAATGAGCAGTTCTTC. Protein product: CASSLWLASGNEQFF.

V and J are TRBV7-2 and TRBJ1-1; D uncertain. V shed 6 bases and J shed 5 bases, with 16 bases lying between them. The CDR3 contains 14 residues. Looked up from germline, CDR1 is SGHTA and CDR2 is FQGNSA. CDR3: CASRHPQRRTEAFF. The CDR3 DNA sequence: TGTGCCAGCAGACACCCCCAGAGGAGAACTGAAGCTTTCTTT.

This clonotype has a handful of counts. The chain combines TRBV6-6 with TRBJ1-3; D ambiguous. Germline CDR1 is MNHNY and CDR2 is SVGAGI (reference sequence). This CDR3 comprises 13 residues. V lost 7 bases to trimming and J lost 4 bases, with 11 bases between them. The CDR3 nucleotides are TGTGCCAGCATCCCGGGGTTCGGAAACACCATATATTTT. This translates into CASIPGFGNTIYF.

In this sample, this clonotype turned up many times. The chain carries TRBV7-2 and TRBJ2-1; no clear D. V was clipped by 1 base and J by 10 bases, with 8 bases between them. Germline V gives CDR1 SGHTA, CDR2 FQGNSA. The CDR3 has 12 residues. CDR3 amino acids: CASSLDKLEQFF. The CDR3 DNA reads as TGTGCCAGCAGCTTAGACAAACTGGAGCAGTTCTTC.